This entry lists 17 T cell receptor beta chains sequenced from one sample in a study of molecular identifiers for immune sequencing clone quantification. MiXCR, run by TCRdb on the PCR reads, gives a single entry per CDR3 protein. The sample carries 88,000 or so distinct CDR3 sequences, under 25% recorded once. Sequenced sample: naive CD8+ T cells from blood, with Jurkat cell RNA spiked in. The subset: FACS-sorted CD8+CD4-CCR7+CD45RA+ naive T cells. These receptor sequences come from a human donor in good health. Some libraries in this study had Jurkat cell RNA spiked in.

Only one count was recorded for this clonotype. Possible read error: a much larger clone is one base away. This sequence joins TRBV19 and TRBJ2-7; TRBD2 aligns across 10 bases. The CDR3 has 15 residues. Germline V gives CDR1 LNHDA, CDR2 SQIVND (reference sequence). CDR3 nucleotide sequence: TGTGCCGGTAGCCCGGGACTAGCGAGTTCCTACGAGCAGTACTTC. This gives the protein CAGSPGLASSYEQYF. Drawing the rest from reference TRBV19 and TRBJ2-7, the complete variable domain is DGGITQSPKYLFRKEGQNVTLSCEQNLNHDAMYWYRQDPGQGLRLIYYSQIVNDFQKGDIAEGYSVSREKKESFPLTVTSAQKNPTAFYLCAGSPGLASSYEQYFGPGTRLTVT.

The chain carries TRBV5-3 and TRBJ2-1; 10 positions match TRBD2. TRBV5-3 is flagged as an ORF with uncertain function. V trimming: 8 bases; J trimming: 1 base; junction bases outside the gene matches: 12. The CDR3 spans 17 residues. CDR3 sequence (DNA): TGTGCCAGCAGCCTCCCGACTAGCGGGCCTTCCTACAATGAGCAGTTCTTC. Translating gives CASSLPTSGPSYNEQFF.

The V and J genes are TRBV20-1 and TRBJ2-7; possible D gene TRBD1, 5 bases. Trimming took 0 bases from V and 3 from J, leaving 12 bases between them. The germline V gene has CDR1 DFQATT and CDR2 SNEGSKA (reference sequence). The CDR3 runs 14 residues. The CDR3 protein is CSARDLRAGYEQYF. The CDR3 DNA reads TGCAGTGCTAGAGATCTCAGGGCAGGCTACGAGCAGTACTTC.

For this clonotype: A read error is possible here, since a much larger clone lies one base away. The rearrangement joins TRBV24-1 to TRBJ2-2, with 8 bases identical to TRBD2. The length of the CDR3 is 18 residues. Unmatched junction bases numbered 14, after V lost 0 bases and J lost 9 bases. CDR1 and CDR2 (germline): KGHDR, SFDVKD. This CDR3 reads CATSDLGLAGSVPRELFF. The DNA for the CDR3 is TGTGCCACCAGTGATTTGGGGCTAGCGGGCTCGGTCCCCCGGGAGCTGTTTTTT.

This clonotype showed up many times. The V and J genes are TRBV29-1 and TRBJ1-1; D uncertain. This CDR3 has 11 residues. CDR1 and CDR2 (germline): SQVTM, ANQGSEA. Between the trimmed V and J ends, which lost 5 bases and 0 bases, there was a span of 4 bases. The CDR3 DNA reads as TGCAGCGTTTCCTTGAACACTGAAGCTTTCTTT. Residues: CSVSLNTEAFF.

There are many counts of this clonotype. V and J are TRBV29-1 and TRBJ2-6; no clear D. Germline values: CDR1 SQVTM, CDR2 ANQGSEA. V was trimmed by 3 bases and J by 0 bases, leaving 6 bases between them. CDR3 length equals 14 residues. In nucleotides, the CDR3 is TGCAGCGTTGAGTCCGTCTCTGGGGCCAACGTCCTGACTTTC. The encoded protein is CSVESVSGANVLTF.

This clonotype came up many times. The V call is TRBV12-5, the J call TRBJ1-4, with a tentative D call TRBD1 (5 bases). Trimming stripped 6 bases from V and 8 bases from J, with 19 bases between. The CDR3 sequence is 15 residues long. Germline V CDR1 and CDR2: LGHNT, FRNRAP. The CDR3 nucleotides are TGTGCTAGTGGCAAACCCGGGGCCATCAACGAAAAACTGTTTTTT. Its protein is CASGKPGAINEKLFF.

The V and J genes are TRBV21-1 and TRBJ2-4; no check of the table's D call, TRBD1, against the DNA was made. TRBV21-1 corresponds to a pseudogene. The CDR3 runs 18 residues. This CDR3 is CASSTLGTDGEAKNIQYF. DNA of the CDR3: TGTGCCAGCAGCACTCTCGGGACAGACGGAGAAGCCAAAAACATTCAGTACTTC.

This clonotype was recorded many times. The junction departs from germline at one end; a sequencing error may be responsible. The chain carries TRBV27 and TRBJ1-2; D is possibly TRBD1 (6 bases). The CDR3 sequence is 15 residues long. Germline-derived CDR1 and CDR2 are MNHEY and SMNVEV (reference sequence). The CDR3 bases are TGTGCCAGCAGTTTGAGTTCCGGGGGCAACTATGGCTACATCTTC. Encoded protein: CASSLSSGGNYGYIF.

A word on this clonotype: A much more abundant neighbour one base away suggests this may be a read error. This chain joins TRBV10-3 and TRBJ1-2, with 7 bases fitting TRBD1. Germline CDR1 ENHRY, CDR2 SYGVKD. The CDR3 runs to 12 residues. V was pared by 10 bases and J by 7 bases, with 9 bases of the junction left unmatched. In DNA, the CDR3 is TGTGCCACCAAAGGACAGGAGAGTGGCTACACCTTC. Amino acid sequence: CATKGQESGYTF.

About this clonotype itself: This may come from a read error, since a much larger clone is one base off. This chain connects TRBV2 to TRBJ2-7; D not resolved. The V and J ends lost 7 bases and 6 bases respectively, with 13 bases between them. Germline V CDR1 and CDR2: SNHLY, FYNNEI. The CDR3 has 12 amino acids. The chain's CDR3 is CASIDSRPEQYF. The CDR3 nucleotides read TGTGCCAGCATAGACTCGCGGCCCGAGCAGTACTTC.

This clonotype was seen ten or more times. The CDR3 nucleotides read TGCGCCAGCAGCCCTAAGGGACAGGTTTATGAGCAGTTCTTC. As protein: CASSPKGQVYEQFF. The rearrangement joins TRBV4-1 to TRBJ2-1, with 8 nucleotides matching TRBD1. Trimming at V came to 4 bases and at J to 8 bases, leaving 7 bases not matched to a gene. CDR1 MGHRA and CDR2 YSYEKL come from the germline V gene. The CDR3 consists of 14 residues.

This clonotype has a count of ten or more. The rearrangement links TRBV14 to TRBJ2-7, with TRBD2 matching over 9 bases. The CDR3 is 16 amino acids. The germline gives CDR1 SGHDN, CDR2 FVKESK. J gave up 4 bases and V 2 bases, and 9 bases lay outside the gene matches. The CDR3 is CASSQIPGGRGYEQYF. The DNA for the CDR3 is TGTGCCAGCAGCCAAATCCCGGGCGGGAGGGGATACGAGCAGTACTTC.

The chain is built from TRBV27 and TRBJ2-6; 7 bases agree with TRBD2. Germline V gives CDR1 MNHEY, CDR2 SMNVEV (reference sequence). The CDR3 extends over 16 amino acids. With V trimmed by 1 base and J by 4 bases, 4 bases remained unmatched. Written as DNA, the CDR3 is TGTGCCAGCAGTTTATTGGGAGGGGTCGGGGCCAACGTCCTGACTTTC. It translates to CASSLLGGVGANVLTF.

This clonotype occurred many times. The chain uses TRBV11-2 and TRBJ2-5; D might be TRBD2 (6 bases). Germline values: CDR1 SGHAT, CDR2 FQNNGV. V lost 4 bases and J lost 5, with 8 bases in between. CDR3 length: 12 residues. CDR3 coding DNA: TGTGCCAGCAGCTCCCTAGCGGAGACCCAGTACTTC. Translating it yields CASSSLAETQYF.

In its sample, this clonotype was seen a few times. This rearrangement joins TRBV4-1 to TRBJ2-1, with 7 bases matching TRBD2. The CDR3 totals 12 residues. The germline V gene has CDR1 MGHRA and CDR2 YSYEKL. J lost 9 bases, V lost 3 bases, and 2 bases had no gene match. This chain's CDR3 is CASSQGGSEQFF. The DNA for the CDR3 is TGCGCCAGCAGCCAGGGCGGGAGTGAGCAGTTCTTC.

Comment on this clonotype: One end of the junction varies from germline; a read error may be responsible. This rearrangement joins TRBV20-1 to TRBJ2-3; 10 bases match TRBD2. Germline CDR1 reads DFQATT; CDR2 reads SNEGSKA (reference sequence). The CDR3 loop spans 21 amino acids. CDR3 bases: TGCAGTGCTAGAGATCAGCGGGGGGGCGGTATGAGGTGGTCCGGAACAGATACGCAGTGTTTT. This codes for CSARDQRGGGMRWSGTDTQCF.